In its sample, the clone carrying this T cell receptor (beta chain) was seen a few times. This entry belongs to a study of blood T cells in healthy people across ages. Background on the study: When template switching was applied, about one barcoded beta molecule was captured per two T cells.

CDR3 size: 17 residues. Trimming removed 1 base from V and 4 bases from J; junction bases left unmatched: 8. The germline V gene encodes CDR1 MDHEN and CDR2 SYDVKM. A second 7 to 11 cycle PCR used barcoded and J-beta primers. One entry per CDR3 protein, called by TCRdb with MiXCR from the 5' RACE reads. This table has about 720,000 distinct CDR3 sequences, approximately 25% appearing once. These records were also assigned to another study, of T cells of mothers and their children. That work states: The sample comes from fewer than ten healthy Caucasian donors: mothers and children. Relative to unrelated pairs, biologically related mother-child dyads exhibited marginally greater, non-significant overlap.

Material for sequencing was blood. The clonotype originates from a boy aged 5-17 years in good health. This rearrangement joins TRBV28 to TRBJ1-2; TRBD1 agrees at 11 bases. CDR3 in amino acids: CASSLYKDRGLAYGYTF. CDR3 nucleotide sequence: TGTGCCAGCAGTTTATACAAGGACAGGGGGCTTGCCTATGGCTACACCTTC.